This T cell receptor beta chain is drawn from a study of cytomegalovirus exposure and HLA in healthy donors. Regarding the study as a whole: Earlier results showed most TCR beta V segments being productive about 87% or about 30% of the time.

The V gene's germline CDR1 is LGHNT and CDR2 FRNRAP. The CDR3 totals 14 residues. V was shortened by 0 bases and J by 11 bases, with 16 bases between the two germline ends. Healthy bone marrow donors made up the donor group. Comment on this clone: The antigen is undetermined.

With 60 Vbeta and 13 Jbeta primers, the PCR was carried out. TCRdb's copy holds only in-frame clones and misses some; the assay was immunoSEQ multiplex PCR. The sample yields under 250,000 clones, around 82% seen once. This clonotype was sampled from a woman aged 30 to 39 in good health and CMV-seronegative. The chain has TRBV12-5 and TRBJ1-1; a weak D match, TRBD1 (6 bases). The sample was PBMCs. The CDR3 region has the DNA TGTGCTAGTGGTTTGGTACCGGGACATAATGATGCTTTCTTT. Protein: CASGLVPGHNDAFF.